This is a list of T cell receptor beta chains from one sample in a study of T cell responses to AZD1222 COVID-19 vaccine. TCRdb's table, derived via immunoSEQ multiplex PCR, lists solely in-frame clones and lacks some. Of tens of thousands of clones listed, over 80% were seen once; the top ten hold 15% to 20%. Sequencing used peripheral blood, obtained 28 days after the second AZD1222 dose. The receptors were gathered from an adult who received the AZD1222 COVID-19 vaccine. Both conserved end residues are part of each CDR3. Fields, in order: J gene, clone size, V gene, D gene, CDR3 protein, CDR3 DNA. The D gene is left open where the match is weak. Rows may omit the clone size; those that give it use once, few, many or a size class.

J gene: TRBJ2-3; clone size: once; V gene: TRBV7-3; D gene: NA; CDR3 protein: CASSIARGGTDTQYF; CDR3 DNA: TGTGCCAGCAGCATAGCCAGGGGGGGAACAGATACGCAGTATTTT
J gene: TRBJ1-2; clone size: NA; V gene: TRBV19; D gene: NA; CDR3 protein: CASSEQGYGYTF; CDR3 DNA: TGTGCCAGTAGTGAACAGGGTTATGGCTACACCTTC
J gene: TRBJ2-1; clone size: NA; V gene: TRBV12-3/TRBV12-4; D gene: NA; CDR3 protein: CAILDSYNEQFF; CDR3 DNA: TGTGCCATACTGGACAGTTACAATGAGCAGTTCTTC
J gene: TRBJ1-2; clone size: NA; V gene: TRBV7-9; D gene: NA; CDR3 protein: CASSFGDGNYGYTF; CDR3 DNA: TGTGCCAGCAGCTTCGGGGACGGAAACTATGGCTACACCTTC
J gene: TRBJ1-2; clone size: NA; V gene: TRBV28; D gene: NA; CDR3 protein: CASSSLDGTNYGYTF; CDR3 DNA: TGTGCCAGCAGTTCCCTGGACGGTACTAACTATGGCTACACCTTC
J gene: TRBJ2-5; clone size: NA; V gene: TRBV7-9; D gene: NA; CDR3 protein: CASSSSVYQETQYF; CDR3 DNA: TGTGCCAGCAGCTCGTCAGTGTACCAAGAGACCCAGTACTTC
J gene: TRBJ1-6; clone size: NA; V gene: TRBV3-1/TRBV3-2; D gene: NA; CDR3 protein: CASSQEAPGWSPLHF; CDR3 DNA: TGTGCCAGCAGCCAAGAGGCCCCTGGATGGTCACCCCTCCACTTT
J gene: TRBJ1-5; clone size: NA; V gene: TRBV3-1/TRBV3-2; D gene: NA; CDR3 protein: CASSQVRDSNQPQHF; CDR3 DNA: TGTGCCAGCAGCCAAGTTCGGGATAGCAATCAGCCCCAGCATTTT
J gene: TRBJ1-5; clone size: NA; V gene: TRBV2; D gene: TRBD1; CDR3 protein: CASRLGQGRSQPQHF; CDR3 DNA: TGTGCCAGCAGACTTGGACAGGGGAGGAGTCAGCCCCAGCATTTT
J gene: TRBJ1-2; clone size: NA; V gene: TRBV12-5; D gene: TRBD1; CDR3 protein: CASGTLKGAGGGYTF; CDR3 DNA: TGTGCTAGTGGGACGCTGAAGGGGGCCGGAGGTGGCTACACCTTC
J gene: TRBJ2-3; clone size: NA; V gene: TRBV2; D gene: TRBD1; CDR3 protein: CASTVSGGLGDTQYF; CDR3 DNA: TGTGCCAGCACGGTCTCAGGGGGCCTTGGAGATACGCAGTATTTT
J gene: TRBJ1-3; clone size: NA; V gene: TRBV7-6; D gene: NA; CDR3 protein: CASSIGRNLISGNTIYF; CDR3 DNA: TGTGCCAGCAGCATAGGACGGAACCTCATCTCTGGAAACACCATATATTTT
J gene: TRBJ2-7; clone size: NA; V gene: TRBV7-9; D gene: NA; CDR3 protein: CASSLERGLSYEQYF; CDR3 DNA: TGTGCCAGCAGCTTAGAGAGGGGTCTTTCCTACGAGCAGTACTTC
J gene: TRBJ2-6; clone size: NA; V gene: TRBV7-9; D gene: TRBD1; CDR3 protein: CASNLDRASSGANVLTF; CDR3 DNA: TGTGCCAGCAACCTTGACAGGGCGAGCTCTGGGGCCAACGTCCTGACTTTC
J gene: TRBJ1-2; clone size: NA; V gene: TRBV19; D gene: NA; CDR3 protein: CASIEVGLREGYTF; CDR3 DNA: TGTGCCAGTATCGAGGTCGGGCTTCGGGAGGGCTACACCTTC
J gene: TRBJ1-1; clone size: NA; V gene: TRBV18; D gene: NA; CDR3 protein: CASSRQDMNTEAFF; CDR3 DNA: TGTGCCAGCTCACGACAGGACATGAACACTGAAGCTTTCTTT